These T cell receptor beta chains were read from a single sample in a study of blood T cell repertoires in COVID-19. Profiled with immunoSEQ multiplex PCR; TCRdb holds only in-frame clones, not every one. The sample yields around 170,000 clones, approximately 80% seen once. Sequenced sample: PBMCs or T cells enriched from blood (not recorded which). These receptors were taken from a man aged 60-69 years who had been exposed to COVID-19. Both conserved end residues are part of each CDR3. Each record gives: V gene, D gene, clone size, J gene, CDR3 DNA, CDR3 protein. The D gene is left open where the match is weak. Expanded clones are given a class, and other clones once, few, many or no size at all.

v_gene: TRBV6-5; d_gene: TRBD1; abundance: .; j_gene: TRBJ1-4; CDR3nt: TGTGCCAGCAGACCCTCAGGGGGCTCGAATGAAAAACTGTTTTTT; CDR3aa: CASRPSGGSNEKLFF
v_gene: TRBV7-2; d_gene: TRBD1; abundance: .; j_gene: TRBJ2-3; CDR3nt: TGTGCCAGCAGACGAGGACAGGGTCTGTCCGCAGATACGCAGTATTTT; CDR3aa: CASRRGQGLSADTQYF
v_gene: TRBV19; d_gene: TRBD1; abundance: .; j_gene: TRBJ1-2; CDR3nt: TGTGCCAGTAGTCTTGTGACAGGGGGCGTAATAATGCGTGGCTACACCTTC; CDR3aa: CASSLVTGGVIMRGYTF
v_gene: TRBV29-1; d_gene: TRBD2; abundance: few; j_gene: TRBJ2-7; CDR3nt: TGCAGCGTTGGGACTAGCGGGACCTACGAGCAGTACTTC; CDR3aa: CSVGTSGTYEQYF
v_gene: TRBV9; d_gene: .; abundance: few; j_gene: TRBJ2-7; CDR3nt: TGTGCCAGCAGCCCTCAGAATAGGGGTGGCGAGCAGTACTTC; CDR3aa: CASSPQNRGGEQYF
v_gene: TRBV7-8; d_gene: TRBD2; abundance: .; j_gene: TRBJ2-1; CDR3nt: TGTGCCAGCAGCTCTCCGGGGACTACCAATGAGCAGTTCTTC; CDR3aa: CASSSPGTTNEQFF
v_gene: TRBV7-9; d_gene: .; abundance: .; j_gene: TRBJ1-2; CDR3nt: TGTGCCAGCAGCTCGGAGGCGGGGGGCTACACCTTC; CDR3aa: CASSSEAGGYTF
v_gene: TRBV7-3; d_gene: TRBD1; abundance: .; j_gene: TRBJ1-2; CDR3nt: TGTGCCAGTGGACAGGGGCTGGGTGGCTACACCTTC; CDR3aa: CASGQGLGGYTF
v_gene: TRBV28; d_gene: .; abundance: .; j_gene: TRBJ2-4; CDR3nt: TGTGCCAGTACTACTAAGAACATTCAGTACTTC; CDR3aa: CASTTKNIQYF
v_gene: TRBV7-2; d_gene: TRBD2; abundance: .; j_gene: TRBJ2-2; CDR3nt: TGTGCCAGCAGCTTAAAGCTAGCGGGCAAATCCACCGGTGTGGAGCTGTTTTTT; CDR3aa: CASSLKLAGKSTGVELFF
v_gene: TRBV6-5; d_gene: TRBD1; abundance: .; j_gene: TRBJ1-5; CDR3nt: TGTGCCAGCAGGATACAGGGGGGAAATCAGCCCCAGCATTTT; CDR3aa: CASRIQGGNQPQHF
v_gene: TRBV30; d_gene: .; abundance: .; j_gene: TRBJ2-3; CDR3nt: TGTGCCTGGAGTCGAGGAGAGCGGGATACGCAGTATTTT; CDR3aa: CAWSRGERDTQYF
v_gene: TRBV29-1; d_gene: .; abundance: once; j_gene: TRBJ2-1; CDR3nt: TGCAGCGCCGGGGGTGGGACCGCCAGCTCCTACAATGAGCAGTTCTTC; CDR3aa: CSAGGGTASSYNEQFF
v_gene: TRBV10-1; d_gene: TRBD1; abundance: .; j_gene: TRBJ1-5; CDR3nt: TGCGCCAGCAGCGACAGGGACAGGGGTACGATTCATTTT; CDR3aa: CASSDRDRGTIHF
v_gene: TRBV3-1/TRBV3-2; d_gene: .; abundance: .; j_gene: TRBJ1-2; CDR3nt: TGTGCCAGCAGTCGCGCGGGGGGCGATGGCTACACCTTC; CDR3aa: CASSRAGGDGYTF
v_gene: TRBV19; d_gene: TRBD2; abundance: .; j_gene: TRBJ2-4; CDR3nt: TGTGCCAGTAGTAAACTAGCGGGACGTGCCTTAGCCAAAAACATTCAGTACTTC; CDR3aa: CASSKLAGRALAKNIQYF
v_gene: TRBV29-1; d_gene: .; abundance: .; j_gene: TRBJ1-2; CDR3nt: TGCAGCGTTGTAGACGGAGCCCCGAACTATGGCTACACCTTC; CDR3aa: CSVVDGAPNYGYTF
v_gene: TRBV28; d_gene: TRBD1; abundance: .; j_gene: TRBJ1-5; CDR3nt: TGTGCCAGCAGTCAGATCGACAGGGTCAATCAGCCCCAGCATTTT; CDR3aa: CASSQIDRVNQPQHF
v_gene: TRBV14; d_gene: TRBD2; abundance: .; j_gene: TRBJ2-1; CDR3nt: TGTGCCAGCACCCAACTAGCGGGGGGCTCCTACAATGAGCAGTTCTTC; CDR3aa: CASTQLAGGSYNEQFF
v_gene: TRBV10-3; d_gene: TRBD2; abundance: .; j_gene: TRBJ2-2; CDR3nt: TGTGCCATCAGTGAGTCTCGAACTAGCGGCTACACCGGGGAGCTGTTTTTT; CDR3aa: CAISESRTSGYTGELFF
v_gene: TRBV7-3; d_gene: .; abundance: once; j_gene: TRBJ2-5; CDR3nt: TGTGCCAGCAGCTTGGAAGGGGCTTACCAAGAGACCCAGTACTTC; CDR3aa: CASSLEGAYQETQYF
v_gene: TRBV5-6; d_gene: TRBD1; abundance: once; j_gene: TRBJ2-4; CDR3nt: TGTGCCAGCAGCTTGGTGTCGCGACAGGGAGACATTCAGTACTTC; CDR3aa: CASSLVSRQGDIQYF
v_gene: TRBV30; d_gene: .; abundance: .; j_gene: TRBJ2-3; CDR3nt: TGTGCCTGGAGTGTTCGTCGGGGACGCCGGGGGGCAGATACACAGTATTTT; CDR3aa: CAWSVRRGRRGADTQYF
v_gene: TRBV27; d_gene: .; abundance: once; j_gene: TRBJ1-6; CDR3nt: TGTGCCAGCAGGCTAACAGGGCCAGATTCACCCCTCCACTTT; CDR3aa: CASRLTGPDSPLHF
v_gene: TRBV7-8; d_gene: TRBD2; abundance: few; j_gene: TRBJ2-5; CDR3nt: TGTGCCAGCAGCTTACCCGCGGGAGTCTCTGAGACCCAGTACTTC; CDR3aa: CASSLPAGVSETQYF
v_gene: TRBV29-1; d_gene: .; abundance: .; j_gene: TRBJ2-3; CDR3nt: TGCAGCGTTGGGGAGCCCGCAGATACGCAGTATTTT; CDR3aa: CSVGEPADTQYF
v_gene: TRBV19; d_gene: .; abundance: .; j_gene: TRBJ2-2; CDR3nt: TGTGCCAGTGGCTTTCAGGGTAACACCGGGGAGCTGTTTTTT; CDR3aa: CASGFQGNTGELFF
v_gene: TRBV27; d_gene: .; abundance: .; j_gene: TRBJ1-6; CDR3nt: TGTGCCAGCAGTTTATCTCTAGGATATAATTCACCCCTCCACTTT; CDR3aa: CASSLSLGYNSPLHF
v_gene: TRBV6-6; d_gene: TRBD1; abundance: .; j_gene: TRBJ1-5; CDR3nt: TGTGCCAGCAGGACAGGGGGCGGTCAGCCCCAGCATTTT; CDR3aa: CASRTGGGQPQHF
v_gene: TRBV7-8; d_gene: TRBD1; abundance: .; j_gene: TRBJ1-1; CDR3nt: TGTGCCAGCAGCCCCAGACAGGGCCCCACTGAAGCTTTCTTT; CDR3aa: CASSPRQGPTEAFF
v_gene: TRBV9; d_gene: .; abundance: .; j_gene: TRBJ1-6; CDR3nt: TGTGCCAGCAGCCCCCTCCCCGATAATTCACCCCTCCACTTT; CDR3aa: CASSPLPDNSPLHF
v_gene: TRBV13; d_gene: TRBD2; abundance: .; j_gene: TRBJ2-2; CDR3nt: TGTGCCAGCAGCCCAACCTCGGGACTAGGTACCACCGGGGAGCTGTTTTTT; CDR3aa: CASSPTSGLGTTGELFF
v_gene: TRBV12-5; d_gene: .; abundance: .; j_gene: TRBJ1-3; CDR3nt: TGTGCTAGTGGCTCTTCGGGGTCTCTCCCCTCTGGAAACACCATATATTTT; CDR3aa: CASGSSGSLPSGNTIYF
v_gene: TRBV3-1/TRBV3-2; d_gene: .; abundance: .; j_gene: TRBJ2-1; CDR3nt: TGTGCCAGCAGCCAAGATGGACTCACCCACTTCTACAATGAGCAGTTCTTC; CDR3aa: CASSQDGLTHFYNEQFF
v_gene: TRBV19; d_gene: TRBD1; abundance: .; j_gene: TRBJ1-3; CDR3nt: TGTGCCAGTAGTATCGATTGGGACAGCTCTGGAAACACCATATATTTT; CDR3aa: CASSIDWDSSGNTIYF
v_gene: TRBV9; d_gene: .; abundance: .; j_gene: TRBJ2-5; CDR3nt: TGTGCCAGCAGCGCCCGGGGTACAAGGGAGACCCAGTACTTC; CDR3aa: CASSARGTRETQYF
v_gene: TRBV30; d_gene: TRBD1; abundance: .; j_gene: TRBJ1-1; CDR3nt: TGTGCCTGGAGTTCTTCCGGGACAGTACTAGCTTTCTTT; CDR3aa: CAWSSSGTVLAFF
v_gene: TRBV27; d_gene: .; abundance: .; j_gene: TRBJ2-2; CDR3nt: TGTGCCAGCAGTTCTCAGTCGGGTTCCGGGGAGCTGTTTTTT; CDR3aa: CASSSQSGSGELFF
v_gene: TRBV19; d_gene: TRBD2; abundance: .; j_gene: TRBJ2-5; CDR3nt: TGTGCCAGTAGTATAGCAGCGGGGGGGAAAGAGACCCAGTACTTC; CDR3aa: CASSIAAGGKETQYF
v_gene: TRBV6-2/TRBV6-3; d_gene: .; abundance: once; j_gene: TRBJ2-7; CDR3nt: TGTGCCAGCAGCCACCTCATCGGGTCGGAGCAGTACTTC; CDR3aa: CASSHLIGSEQYF
v_gene: TRBV5-1; d_gene: TRBD2; abundance: .; j_gene: TRBJ2-1; CDR3nt: TGCGCCAGCAGCACTGCGGGACTAGCGGCCAATGAGCAGTTCTTC; CDR3aa: CASSTAGLAANEQFF
v_gene: TRBV5-1; d_gene: TRBD1; abundance: .; j_gene: TRBJ2-7; CDR3nt: TGCGCCAGCAGCGCACAGGGGGCTTCCTACGAGCAGTACTTC; CDR3aa: CASSAQGASYEQYF